Below, 27 T cell receptor beta chains from the same sample are listed, as sequenced in a study of vaccination and CD4 T cells after COVID-19. Their recognized antigens are unknown. Once obtained from cultured CD4+ T cells, the DNA was sequenced using the Oncomine TCR Beta short-read assay. Via MiXCR, TCRdb re-called the PCR reads, giving one row per CDR3 protein. The profile covers roughly 25,000 distinct CDR3 sequences, with roughly 33% appearing a single time and 2.5% to 3.5% taken by the ten largest. Time point defined: late sampling 161 to 241 days after vaccination in a few convalescent patients. Documented treatment: roughly ten-day PBMC culture with coronavirus spike peptide pools or control peptides (ViraFEST assay). The specimen comprised CD4+ T cells from blood, cultured in vitro, sampled about 7 months after SARS-CoV-2 vaccination. The receptor set was obtained from a human donor who had recovered from COVID-19.

This clonotype showed up many times. The chain has TRBV20-1 and TRBJ1-6; weak D call: TRBD1 (5 bases). Trimming left V 5 bases short and J 10 bases short, with 18 bases between. CDR3 length: 14 amino acids. Germline CDR1 and CDR2: DFQATT and SNEGSKA (reference sequence). The CDR3 DNA reads TGCAGTGCTGGGGGGACGGCCGAGGAATCACCCCTCCACTTT. As protein: CSAGGTAEESPLHF.

This clonotype showed up just a few times. The CDR3 DNA sequence: TGTGCCAGCAGCTTCCGACAAGACACTGAAGCTTTCTTT. Amino acids: CASSFRQDTEAFF. This chain uses TRBV7-3 with TRBJ1-1; D remains ambiguous. Trimming stripped 3 bases from V and 3 bases from J, with 8 bases between. The CDR3 is 13 residues long. The V gene's germline CDR1 is SGHTA and CDR2 FQGTGA.

V gene TRBV7-9 combines with J gene TRBJ2-7; the D call may be TRBD1 or TRBD2 (5 bases each). The CDR3 has 14 amino acids. Trimming left V 5 bases short and J 7 bases short, with 18 bases between. The V gene's germline CDR1 is SEHNR and CDR2 FQNEAQ (reference sequence). The CDR3 DNA sequence: TGTGCCAGCAGCCCCTTAGGCAGGGCGGGTGAGCAGTACTTC. Its protein is CASSPLGRAGEQYF.

This chain joins TRBV24-1 and TRBJ2-5; 11 bases align to TRBD2. The V and J ends lost 4 bases and 6 bases, in that order; junction bases with no gene match: 9. This CDR3 region has 16 residues. Looked up from germline, CDR1 is KGHDR and CDR2 is SFDVKD. The CDR3 nucleotides read TGTGCCACCAGTGACACACTAGCGGGAGACTGGAAGACCCAGTACTTC. Its translation: CATSDTLAGDWKTQYF.

This clonotype is a singleton in its sample. V gene TRBV20-1 combines with J gene TRBJ2-1, with TRBD1 matching over 12 bases. Trimming removed 0 bases from V and 0 bases from J; junction bases left unmatched: 12. This CDR3 has 20 residues. Germline V lookup: CDR1 DFQATT, CDR2 SNEGSKA (reference sequence). CDR3 in amino acids: CSARDLGDRGRRSSYNEQFF. DNA of the CDR3: TGCAGTGCTAGAGATCTTGGGGACAGGGGGCGGAGAAGCTCCTACAATGAGCAGTTCTTC.

This clonotype was detected only a few times. The rearrangement uses TRBV7-9 and TRBJ2-1; D is perhaps TRBD2 (6 bases). CDR1 SEHNR and CDR2 FQNEAQ come from the germline V gene (reference sequence). V gave up 3 bases and J gave up 8 bases, with 14 bases separating them. The CDR3 covers 14 residues. The DNA of the CDR3 is TGTGCCAGCAGCTTTTATTCGGGAGAGGATGAGCAGTTCTTC. This gives the protein CASSFYSGEDEQFF. Filled out from reference TRBV7-9 and TRBJ2-1, the complete variable domain reads DTGVSQNPRHKITKRGQNVTFRCDPISEHNRLYWYRQTLGQGPEFLTYFQNEAQLEKSRLLSDRFSAERPKGSFSTLEIQRTEQGDSAMYLCASSFYSGEDEQFFGPGTRLTVL.

This clonotype has more than one count but fewer than ten. The genes are TRBV24-1 and TRBJ2-5, with D maybe TRBD2 (6 bases). Germline CDR1 and CDR2: KGHDR and SFDVKD. CDR3 length: 14 amino acids. Trimming removed 9 bases from V and 0 bases from J, with 13 bases in between. CDR3 region: CATAAGGNQETQYF. The CDR3 coding sequence is TGTGCCACCGCGGCTGGCGGGAACCAAGAGACCCAGTACTTC.

The rearrangement links TRBV7-2 to TRBJ1-1; 7 positions agree with TRBD1. The CDR3 has 14 residues. From germline, CDR1 is SGHTA and CDR2 FQGNSA. The trim removed 5 bases at V and 7 bases at J, leaving 10 bases unmatched. The CDR3 spells CASSLRTGVVEAFF. CDR3 nucleotide sequence: TGTGCCAGCAGCCTGCGGACAGGCGTAGTTGAAGCTTTCTTT.

The V and J genes are TRBV5-1 and TRBJ1-5, with 7 bases fitting TRBD1. This CDR3 is built from 14 residues. Losses at the gene ends were 4 bases for V and 1 base for J; bases not matched to a gene: 2. Germline lookup yields CDR1 SGHRS and CDR2 YFSETQ. DNA of the CDR3: TGCGCCAGCAGCCCGGGACAGAGCAATCAGCCCCAGCATTTT. Amino acids: CASSPGQSNQPQHF.

The table lists this clonotype with a few counts. The chain uses TRBV29-1 and TRBJ1-2, with D unclear. With 5 bases removed from V and 8 bases from J, the gap between germline ends came to 18 bases. The CDR3 consists of 13 residues. CDR1 is SQVTM and CDR2 is ANQGSEA in the germline V gene. The CDR3 loop is CSVLPGQREGYTF. The CDR3 DNA is TGCAGCGTTTTACCGGGCCAAAGGGAGGGCTACACCTTC.

This clonotype was seen more than once but under ten times. V usage is TRBV7-2 and J usage is TRBJ2-5; no clear D gene. This CDR3 has 15 amino acids. Trimming stripped 1 base from V and 4 bases from J, with 13 bases between. Germline CDR1 is SGHTA and CDR2 is FQGNSA. In DNA form, the CDR3 reads TGTGCCAGCAGCTTAGATCCGGTCGTGGGAGAGACCCAGTACTTC. It yields the protein CASSLDPVVGETQYF. Full variable domain (outside the CDR3, taken from reference TRBV7-2 and TRBJ2-5): GAGVSQSPSNKVTEKGKDVELRCDPISGHTALYWYRQSLGQGLEFLIYFQGNSAPDKSGLPSDRFSAERTGGSVSTLTIQRTQQEDSAVYLCASSLDPVVGETQYFGPGTRLLVL.

V usage is TRBV28 and J usage is TRBJ1-1; D remains ambiguous. Looked up from germline, CDR1 is MDHEN and CDR2 is SYDVKM. V was clipped by 6 bases and J by 5 bases, with 19 bases between them. The CDR3 loop spans 15 amino acids. In DNA, the CDR3 is TGTGCCAGCAGGACTTGGGAGGTGGGAAAGACTGAAGCTTTCTTT. Amino acid sequence: CASRTWEVGKTEAFF.

In this sample, this clonotype turned up once. The genes are TRBV20-1 and TRBJ2-7, with 8 positions matching TRBD2. The germline V gene encodes CDR1 DFQATT and CDR2 SNEGSKA (reference sequence). CDR3 size: 14 residues. The junction had 16 bases not matched to a gene; V was cut back by 6 bases and J by 9 bases. In nucleotides, the CDR3 is TGCAGTGCCAGGGAACCCCGGGGGGGCTCGGGGCAGTACTTC. This sequence encodes CSAREPRGGSGQYF.

This chain links TRBV7-2 with TRBJ2-1, with no clear D. Germline CDR1 SGHTA, CDR2 FQGNSA. This CDR3 comprises 14 residues. V was clipped by 8 bases and J by 1 base, with 12 bases between them. As DNA, the CDR3 is TGTGCCAGCGACTCAGTGGGATCCTACAATGAGCAGTTCTTC. This gives the protein CASDSVGSYNEQFF.

The gene calls are TRBV6-1 and TRBJ1-1, with TRBD1 matching over 7 bases. The CDR3 runs to 15 residues. In germline, CDR1 is MNHNS, CDR2 SASEGT. J lost 6 bases, V lost 0 bases, and 7 bases had no gene match. The CDR3 loop reads CASSEAPGGFSEAFF. The CDR3 region has the DNA TGTGCCAGCAGTGAAGCGCCAGGGGGATTCTCTGAAGCTTTCTTT.

The rearrangement joins TRBV24-1 to TRBJ2-5, with D possibly being TRBD1 or TRBD2 (5 bases each). V lost 4 bases to trimming and J lost 5 bases, with 13 bases between them. The germline V gene has CDR1 KGHDR and CDR2 SFDVKD. The CDR3 sequence is 14 residues long. The CDR3 loop reads CATSDWDPKETQYF. CDR3 in DNA: TGTGCCACCAGTGACTGGGACCCGAAGGAGACCCAGTACTTC.

This clonotype was found a few times. In DNA, the CDR3 is TGTGCCAGCCGGGACAGGGGAAGAGGAGACTATGGCTACACCTTC. Translating it yields CASRDRGRGDYGYTF. This chain connects TRBV28 to TRBJ1-2, with 10 bases matching TRBD1. There are 15 residues in the CDR3. Unmatched junction bases numbered 9, after V lost 8 bases and J lost 3 bases. Per germline, CDR1 MDHEN and CDR2 SYDVKM.

The CDR3, as DNA: TGCGCCAGCAGCCCCGCCGACAAAGGGGGGCGAAACGAGCAGTACTTC. Translating gives CASSPADKGGRNEQYF. The chain joins TRBV4-1 to TRBJ2-7; either TRBD1 or TRBD2 may supply D (6 bases each). The CDR3 contains 16 residues. The V gene lost 4 bases and the J gene lost 5 bases, with 21 bases spanning the gap. In germline, CDR1 is MGHRA, CDR2 YSYEKL.

The chain is built from TRBV10-3 and TRBJ2-5; 16 nucleotides line up with TRBD2. V was pared by 4 bases and J by 1 base, with 3 bases of the junction left unmatched. Germline values: CDR1 ENHRY, CDR2 SYGVKD. This CDR3 spans 17 amino acids. CDR3 amino acids: CAISGGTSGRAQETQYF. In DNA, the CDR3 is TGTGCCATCAGTGGCGGGACTAGCGGGAGGGCCCAAGAGACCCAGTACTTC.

The chain employs TRBV28 and TRBJ2-7; the D gene is possibly TRBD2 (5 bases). Germline CDR1 reads MDHEN; CDR2 reads SYDVKM. V lost 6 bases and J 6 bases, leaving 18 bases between the germline ends. The CDR3 is made up of 14 amino acids. CDR3 loop: CASSPALALGEQYF. Written as DNA, the CDR3 is TGTGCCAGCAGCCCCGCGCTAGCTCTCGGCGAGCAGTACTTC. Variable domain in full (rest from reference TRBV28 and TRBJ2-7): DVKVTQSSRYLVKRTGEKVFLECVQDMDHENMFWYRQDPGLGLRLIYFSYDVKMKEKGDIPEGYSVSREKKERFSLILESASTNQTSMYLCASSPALALGEQYFGPGTRLTVT.

V gene TRBV28 combines with J gene TRBJ2-7; D may be TRBD1 (6 bases). Germline loops: CDR1 MDHEN, CDR2 SYDVKM. V lost 8 bases and J lost 0, with 14 bases in between. This CDR3 has 14 amino acids. The CDR3 bases are TGTGCCAGCTCCCCTAGGGGGAGCTCCTACGAGCAGTACTTC. Its translation: CASSPRGSSYEQYF.

The V and J genes are TRBV6-1 and TRBJ2-5, with 8 bases identical to TRBD2. Germline assignment: CDR1 MNHNS and CDR2 SASEGT. Trimming cost V 7 bases and J 4 bases; bases outside gene matches: 5. The CDR3 sequence is 13 residues long. CDR3 loop: CASNRGGAETQYF. The CDR3 DNA follows: TGTGCCAGCAACCGGGGGGGCGCAGAGACCCAGTACTTC.

This clonotype has a handful of counts. The chain combines TRBV2 with TRBJ2-5; D call uncertain. Trimming cost V 6 bases and J 4 bases, with 3 bases left between them. This CDR3 region has 10 residues. Germline assignment: CDR1 SNHLY and CDR2 FYNNEI. As DNA, the CDR3 is TGTGCCAGCAGCCGAGAGACCCAGTACTTC. The encoded protein is CASSRETQYF.

There are a few counts of this clonotype. This rearrangement joins TRBV10-3 to TRBJ2-3; 9 bases fit TRBD1. Trimming took 3 bases from V and 8 from J; bases not matched to a gene: 3. There are 13 residues in the CDR3. The germline gives CDR1 ENHRY, CDR2 SYGVKD. Here the CDR3 reads CAISDNRGPTQYF. The CDR3 DNA is TGTGCCATCAGTGATAACAGGGGGCCTACGCAGTATTTT.

There are a few counts of this clonotype. The gene calls are TRBV24-1 and TRBJ2-1; 7 nucleotides agree with TRBD2. Germline lookup yields CDR1 KGHDR and CDR2 SFDVKD. Unmatched junction bases numbered 7, after V lost 7 bases and J lost 8 bases. CDR3 length equals 13 residues. The CDR3 here is CATRSGGSDEQFF. The CDR3, as DNA: TGTGCCACCAGATCTGGCGGGAGTGATGAGCAGTTCTTC.

This chain links TRBV28 with TRBJ2-4; D remains unclear. Trimming took 2 bases from V and 5 from J, leaving 7 bases between them. Germline V lookup: CDR1 MDHEN, CDR2 SYDVKM. CDR3 length: 13 amino acids. In DNA, the CDR3 is TGTGCCAGCAGTTTACTGTCTCAAAACATTCAGTACTTC. It translates to CASSLLSQNIQYF.

This clonotype was counted a few times. J is TRBJ1-3 and V is TRBV20-1; D call uncertain. V lost 3 bases to trimming and J lost 0 bases, with 6 bases between them. The CDR3 totals 13 residues. Germline V CDR1 and CDR2: DFQATT, SNEGSKA (reference sequence). The DNA of the CDR3 is TGCAGTGCTAGGGGGAACTCTGGAAACACCATATATTTT. Translating gives CSARGNSGNTIYF.